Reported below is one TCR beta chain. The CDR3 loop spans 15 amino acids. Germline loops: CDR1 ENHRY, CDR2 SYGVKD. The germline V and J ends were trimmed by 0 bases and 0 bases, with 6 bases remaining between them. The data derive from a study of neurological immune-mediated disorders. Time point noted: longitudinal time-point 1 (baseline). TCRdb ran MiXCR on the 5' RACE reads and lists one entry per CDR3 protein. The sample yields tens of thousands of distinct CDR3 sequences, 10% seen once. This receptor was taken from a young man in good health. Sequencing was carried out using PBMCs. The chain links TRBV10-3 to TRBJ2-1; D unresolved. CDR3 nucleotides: TGTGCCATCAGTGAGTCGGCGGTCTCCTACAATGAGCAGTTCTTC. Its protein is CAISESAVSYNEQFF.